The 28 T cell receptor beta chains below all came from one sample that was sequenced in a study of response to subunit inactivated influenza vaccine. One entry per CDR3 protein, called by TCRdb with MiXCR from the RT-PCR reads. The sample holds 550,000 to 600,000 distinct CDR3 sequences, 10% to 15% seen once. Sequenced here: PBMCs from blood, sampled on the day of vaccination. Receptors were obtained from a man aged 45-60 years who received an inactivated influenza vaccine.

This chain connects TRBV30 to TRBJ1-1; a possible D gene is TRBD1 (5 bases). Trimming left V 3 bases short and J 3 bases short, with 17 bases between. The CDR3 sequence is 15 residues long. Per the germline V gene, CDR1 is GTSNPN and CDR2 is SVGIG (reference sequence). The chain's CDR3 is CAWREYGGRHTEAFF. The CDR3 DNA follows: TGTGCCTGGAGGGAATATGGGGGTAGGCACACTGAAGCTTTCTTT.

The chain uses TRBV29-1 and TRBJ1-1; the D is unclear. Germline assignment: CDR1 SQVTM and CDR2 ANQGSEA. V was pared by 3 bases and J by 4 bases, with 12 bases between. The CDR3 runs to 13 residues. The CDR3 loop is CSVDRRITTEAFF. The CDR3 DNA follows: TGCAGCGTTGATCGGAGAATAACCACTGAAGCTTTCTTT. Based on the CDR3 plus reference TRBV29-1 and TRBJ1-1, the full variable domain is SAVISQKPSRDICQRGTSLTIQCQVDSQVTMMFWYRQQPGQSLTLIATANQGSEATYESGFVIDKFPISRPNLTFSTLTVSNMSPEDSSIYLCSVDRRITTEAFFGQGTRLTVV.

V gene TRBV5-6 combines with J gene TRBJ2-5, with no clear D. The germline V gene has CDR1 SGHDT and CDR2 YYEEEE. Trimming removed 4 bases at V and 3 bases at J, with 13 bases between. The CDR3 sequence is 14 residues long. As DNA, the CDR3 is TGTGCCAGCAGCCCATGGACCGGTGAAGAGACCCAGTACTTC. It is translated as CASSPWTGEETQYF.

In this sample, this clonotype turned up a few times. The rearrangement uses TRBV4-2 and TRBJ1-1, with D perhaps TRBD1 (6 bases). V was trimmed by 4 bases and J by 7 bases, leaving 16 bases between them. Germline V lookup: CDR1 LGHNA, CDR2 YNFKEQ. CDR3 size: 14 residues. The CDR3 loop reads CASSPREGVNEAFF. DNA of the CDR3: TGTGCCAGCAGCCCCAGGGAGGGGGTCAATGAAGCTTTCTTT.

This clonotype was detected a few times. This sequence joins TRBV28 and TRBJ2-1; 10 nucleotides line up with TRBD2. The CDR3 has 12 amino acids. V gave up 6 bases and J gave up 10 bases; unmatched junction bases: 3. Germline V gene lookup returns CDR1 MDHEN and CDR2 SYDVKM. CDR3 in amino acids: CASRLSGREQFF. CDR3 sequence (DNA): TGTGCCAGCAGGCTTAGCGGGAGGGAGCAGTTCTTC.

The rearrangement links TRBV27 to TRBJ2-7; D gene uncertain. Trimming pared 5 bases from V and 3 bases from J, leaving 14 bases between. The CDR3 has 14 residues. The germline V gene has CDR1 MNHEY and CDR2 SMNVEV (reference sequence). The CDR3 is CASSPWTEFYEQYF. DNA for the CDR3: TGTGCCAGCAGTCCCTGGACCGAGTTCTACGAGCAGTACTTC.

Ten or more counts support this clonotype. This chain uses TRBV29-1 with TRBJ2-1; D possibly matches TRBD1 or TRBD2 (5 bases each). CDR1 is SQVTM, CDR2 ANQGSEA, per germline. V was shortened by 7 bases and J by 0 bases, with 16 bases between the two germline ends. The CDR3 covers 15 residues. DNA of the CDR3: TGCAGCGCCCCGGGCAGGGAGAGCTCCTACAATGAGCAGTTCTTC. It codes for CSAPGRESSYNEQFF.

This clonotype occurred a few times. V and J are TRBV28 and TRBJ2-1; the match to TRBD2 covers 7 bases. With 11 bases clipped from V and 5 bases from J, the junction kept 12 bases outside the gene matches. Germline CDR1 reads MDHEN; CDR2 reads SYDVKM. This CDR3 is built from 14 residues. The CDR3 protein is CASTREMFDNEQFF. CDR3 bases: TGTGCCTCTACGCGGGAGATGTTCGACAATGAGCAGTTCTTC.

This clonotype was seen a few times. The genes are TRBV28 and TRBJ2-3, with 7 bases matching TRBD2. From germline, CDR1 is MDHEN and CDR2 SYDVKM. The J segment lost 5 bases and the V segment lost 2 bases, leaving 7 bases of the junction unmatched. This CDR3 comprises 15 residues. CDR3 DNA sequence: TGTGCCAGCAGTTTAGGGCGGGAGTCCGGAGATACGCAGTATTTT. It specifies CASSLGRESGDTQYF.

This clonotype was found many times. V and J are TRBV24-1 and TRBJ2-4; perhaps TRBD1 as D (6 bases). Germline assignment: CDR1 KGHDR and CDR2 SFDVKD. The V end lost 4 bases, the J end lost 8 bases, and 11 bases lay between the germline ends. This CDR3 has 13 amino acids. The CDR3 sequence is CATSDVQGYIQYF. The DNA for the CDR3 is TGTGCCACCAGTGACGTTCAGGGGTACATTCAGTACTTC.

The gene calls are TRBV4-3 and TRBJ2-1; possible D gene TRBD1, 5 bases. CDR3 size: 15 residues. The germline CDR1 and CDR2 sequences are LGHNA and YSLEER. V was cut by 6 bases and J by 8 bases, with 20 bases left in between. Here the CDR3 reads CASRLDTGSWDEQFF. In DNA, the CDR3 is TGCGCCAGCAGACTGGACACTGGATCTTGGGATGAGCAGTTCTTC.

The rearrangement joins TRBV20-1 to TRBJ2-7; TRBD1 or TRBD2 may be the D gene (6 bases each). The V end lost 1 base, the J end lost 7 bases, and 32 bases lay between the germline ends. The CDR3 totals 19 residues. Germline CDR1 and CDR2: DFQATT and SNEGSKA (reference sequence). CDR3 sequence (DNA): TGCAGTGCTAGAGTTGACGGTAGTCGGGGGAGACTAGGGACATGGGAGCAGTACTTC. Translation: CSARVDGSRGRLGTWEQYF.

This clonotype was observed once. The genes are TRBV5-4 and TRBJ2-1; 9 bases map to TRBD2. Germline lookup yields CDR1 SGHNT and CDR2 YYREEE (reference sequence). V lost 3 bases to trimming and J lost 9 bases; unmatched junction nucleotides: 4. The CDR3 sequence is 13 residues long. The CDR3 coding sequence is TGTGCCAGCAGCTCAGGACTAGCGCCTGAGCAGTTCTTC. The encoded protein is CASSSGLAPEQFF. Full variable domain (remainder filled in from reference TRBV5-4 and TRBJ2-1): ETGVTQSPTHLIKTRGQQVTLRCSSQSGHNTVSWYQQALGQGPQFIFQYYREEENGRGNFPPRFSGLQFPNYSSELNVNALELDDSALYLCASSSGLAPEQFFGPGTRLTVL.

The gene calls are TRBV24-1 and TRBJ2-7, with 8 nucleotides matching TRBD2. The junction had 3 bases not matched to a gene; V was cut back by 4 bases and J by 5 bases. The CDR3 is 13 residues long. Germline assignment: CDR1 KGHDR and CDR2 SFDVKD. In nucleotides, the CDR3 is TGTGCCACCAGTGACGGGGGGGTAAACGAGCAGTACTTC. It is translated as CATSDGGVNEQYF.

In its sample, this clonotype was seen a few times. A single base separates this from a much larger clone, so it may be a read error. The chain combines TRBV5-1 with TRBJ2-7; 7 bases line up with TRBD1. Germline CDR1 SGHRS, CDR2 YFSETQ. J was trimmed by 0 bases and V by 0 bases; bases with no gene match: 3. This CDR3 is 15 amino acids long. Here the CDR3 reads CASSLVPGGSYEQYF. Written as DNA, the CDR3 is TGCGCCAGCAGCTTGGTGCCAGGGGGCTCCTACGAGCAGTACTTC. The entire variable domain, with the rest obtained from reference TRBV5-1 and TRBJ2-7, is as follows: KAGVTQTPRYLIKTRGQQVTLSCSPISGHRSVSWYQQTPGQGLQFLFEYFSETQRNKGNFPGRFSGRQFSNSRSEMNVSTLELGDSALYLCASSLVPGGSYEQYFGPGTRLTVT.

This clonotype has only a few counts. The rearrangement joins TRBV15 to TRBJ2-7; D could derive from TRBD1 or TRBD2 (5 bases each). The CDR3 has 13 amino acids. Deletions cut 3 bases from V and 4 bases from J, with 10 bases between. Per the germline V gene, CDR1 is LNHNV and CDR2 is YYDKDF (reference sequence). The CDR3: CATSSNEGYEQYF. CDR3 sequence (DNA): TGTGCCACCAGCAGTAACGAGGGGTACGAGCAGTACTTC.

In nucleotides, the CDR3 is TGTGCCAGCAGCTTAGAAAAGGGTTACAATGAGCAGTTCTTC. This codes for CASSLEKGYNEQFF. The V and J genes are TRBV7-9 and TRBJ2-1, with D unclear. Trimming shortened V by 1 base and J by 4 bases, and 8 bases separated the two germline ends. Germline loops: CDR1 SEHNR, CDR2 FQNEAQ (reference sequence). This CDR3 has 14 residues.

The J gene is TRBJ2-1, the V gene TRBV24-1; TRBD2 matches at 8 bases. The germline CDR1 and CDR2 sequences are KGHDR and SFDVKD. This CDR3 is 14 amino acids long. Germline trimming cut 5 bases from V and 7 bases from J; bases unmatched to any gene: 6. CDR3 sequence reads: CATSGAGTRNEQFF. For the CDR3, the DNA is TGTGCCACCAGTGGCGCCGGGACTAGGAATGAGCAGTTCTTC.

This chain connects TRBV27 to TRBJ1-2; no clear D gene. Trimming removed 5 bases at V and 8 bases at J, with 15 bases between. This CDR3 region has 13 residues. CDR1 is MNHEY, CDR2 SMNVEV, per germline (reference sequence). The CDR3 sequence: CASSTAPLGGYTF. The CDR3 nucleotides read TGTGCCAGCAGTACGGCCCCCTTAGGGGGCTACACCTTC.

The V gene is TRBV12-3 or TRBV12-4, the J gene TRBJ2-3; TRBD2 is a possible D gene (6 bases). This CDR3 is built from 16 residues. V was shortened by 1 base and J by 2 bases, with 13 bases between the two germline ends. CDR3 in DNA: TGTGCCAGCAGTTTAGATGTAGCGGCAACCACAGATACGCAGTATTTT. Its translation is CASSLDVAATTDTQYF.

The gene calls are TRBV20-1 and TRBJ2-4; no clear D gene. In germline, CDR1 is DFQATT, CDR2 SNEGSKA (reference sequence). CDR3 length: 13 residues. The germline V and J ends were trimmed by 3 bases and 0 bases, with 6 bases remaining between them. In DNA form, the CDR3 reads TGCAGTGCTAGCCTAGGAGCCAAAAACATTCAGTACTTC. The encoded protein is CSASLGAKNIQYF.

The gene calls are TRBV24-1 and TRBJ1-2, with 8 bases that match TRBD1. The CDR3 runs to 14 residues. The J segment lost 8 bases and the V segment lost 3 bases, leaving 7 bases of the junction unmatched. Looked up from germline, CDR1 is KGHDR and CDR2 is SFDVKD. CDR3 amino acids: CATSDRTGMRGYTF. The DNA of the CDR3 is TGTGCCACCAGTGATCGGACAGGGATGAGGGGCTACACCTTC.

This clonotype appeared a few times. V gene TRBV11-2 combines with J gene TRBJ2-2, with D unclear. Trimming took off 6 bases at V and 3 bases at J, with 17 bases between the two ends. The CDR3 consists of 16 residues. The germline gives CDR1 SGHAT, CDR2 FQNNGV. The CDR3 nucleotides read TGTGCCAGCAGAGTCCCGGGCCAAACCCACACCGGGGAGCTGTTTTTT. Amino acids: CASRVPGQTHTGELFF.

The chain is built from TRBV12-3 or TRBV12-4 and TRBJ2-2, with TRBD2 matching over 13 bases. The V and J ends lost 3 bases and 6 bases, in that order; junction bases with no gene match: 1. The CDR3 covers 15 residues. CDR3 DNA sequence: TGTGCCAGCAGTTTTACTAGCGGGAGGGCCGGGGAGCTGTTTTTT. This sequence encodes CASSFTSGRAGELFF.

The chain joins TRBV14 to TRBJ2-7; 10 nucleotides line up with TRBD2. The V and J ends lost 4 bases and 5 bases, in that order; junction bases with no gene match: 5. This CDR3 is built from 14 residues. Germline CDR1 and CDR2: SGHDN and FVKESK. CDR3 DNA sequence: TGTGCCAGCAGCCTCAGCGGGGGGGCACACGAGCAGTACTTC. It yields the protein CASSLSGGAHEQYF.

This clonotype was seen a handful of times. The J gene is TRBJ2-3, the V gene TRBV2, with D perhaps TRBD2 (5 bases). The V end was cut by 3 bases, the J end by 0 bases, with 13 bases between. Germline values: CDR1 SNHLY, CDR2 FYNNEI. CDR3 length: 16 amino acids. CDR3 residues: CASSEWGRRSTDTQYF. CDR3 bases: TGTGCCAGCAGTGAGTGGGGTAGGAGGAGCACAGATACGCAGTATTTT.

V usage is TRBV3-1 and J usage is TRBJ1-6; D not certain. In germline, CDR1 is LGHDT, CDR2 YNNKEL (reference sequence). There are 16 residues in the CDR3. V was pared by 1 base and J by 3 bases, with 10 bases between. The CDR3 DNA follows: TGTGCCAGCAGCCAAGCGGGCAGACTCTATAATTCACCCCTCCACTTT. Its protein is CASSQAGRLYNSPLHF.

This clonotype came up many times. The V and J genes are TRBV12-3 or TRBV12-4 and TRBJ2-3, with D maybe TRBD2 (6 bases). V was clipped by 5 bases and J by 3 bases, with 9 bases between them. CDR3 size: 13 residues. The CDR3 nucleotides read TGTGCCAGCAGTGGAGGACTAACAGATACGCAGTATTTT. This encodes CASSGGLTDTQYF.